Below, 14 T cell receptor beta chains from the same sample are listed, as sequenced in a study of T cells in Graves' hyperthyroidism and ophthalmopathy. RNA transcripts served as the template for amplifying TCR beta CDR3 regions. HTBI primers drove first-round RT-PCR of the TCR CDR3. One entry per CDR3 protein, called by TCRdb with MiXCR from the multiplex PCR reads. Here the sample spans approximately 600,000 distinct CDR3 sequences, around 21% being singletons. Material for sequencing was blood. The origin of the receptors is a man between 25 and 39 years old with Graves' ophthalmopathy.

This clonotype appeared many times. The chain recombines TRBV5-1 with TRBJ2-1; D is uncertain. CDR1 SGHRS and CDR2 YFSETQ come from the germline V gene. The CDR3 runs 12 residues. Trimming left V 4 bases short and J 5 bases short, with 7 bases between. In DNA form, the CDR3 reads TGCGCCAGCAGCCTCTATAACAATGAGCAGTTCTTC. As protein: CASSLYNNEQFF.

V gene TRBV28 combines with J gene TRBJ1-2; a possible D gene is TRBD1 (5 bases). Germline V CDR1 and CDR2: MDHEN, SYDVKM. The V and J ends lost 4 bases and 8 bases respectively, with 14 bases between them. The CDR3 sequence is 13 residues long. The CDR3 nucleotides read TGTGCCAGCAGTTCCCTCAGGGCGGCCGGCTACACCTTC. Translation gives CASSSLRAAGYTF.

This clonotype was recorded at least ten times. The V and J genes are TRBV28 and TRBJ2-5, with TRBD1 matching 9 bases. J lost 5 bases, V lost 5 bases, and 12 bases had no gene match. The CDR3 covers 16 residues. Germline-derived CDR1 and CDR2 are MDHEN and SYDVKM. For the CDR3, the DNA is TGTGCCAGCAGTCATAACAGGGGGCGCGGGATGGAGACCCAGTACTTC. This codes for CASSHNRGRGMETQYF. The full variable domain, with the rest looked up from reference TRBV28 and TRBJ2-5, is DVKVTQSSRYLVKRTGEKVFLECVQDMDHENMFWYRQDPGLGLRLIYFSYDVKMKEKGDIPEGYSVSREKKERFSLILESASTNQTSMYLCASSHNRGRGMETQYFGPGTRLLVL.

The chain couples TRBV7-8 to TRBJ2-7; 11 bases are a match to TRBD2. The CDR3 is made up of 16 amino acids. V dropped 2 bases and J dropped 5; count of bases not matched to a gene: 8. Germline CDR1 and CDR2: SGHVS and FQNEAQ. This chain's CDR3 is CASSLTLAGGGHEQYF. The CDR3 nucleotides are TGTGCCAGCAGCTTAACGCTAGCGGGAGGCGGCCACGAGCAGTACTTC.

This clonotype was detected many times. The rearrangement links TRBV11-2 to TRBJ2-1; D remains ambiguous. Germline assignment: CDR1 SGHAT and CDR2 FQNNGV. V was cut by 3 bases and J by 2 bases, with 11 bases left in between. The CDR3 runs 15 residues. The CDR3 DNA sequence: TGTGCCAGCAGCTTGGACCCTCAGACCTACAATGAGCAGTTCTTC. Its translation: CASSLDPQTYNEQFF. Supplemented by reference TRBV11-2 and TRBJ2-1, the full variable domain reads EAGVAQSPRYKIIEKRQSVAFWCNPISGHATLYWYQQILGQGPKLLIQFQNNGVVDDSQLPKDRFSAERLKGVDSTLKIQPAKLEDSAVYLCASSLDPQTYNEQFFGPGTRLTVL.

The rearrangement links TRBV3-1 to TRBJ2-7; tentatively, D is TRBD2 (7 bases). There are 18 residues in the CDR3. Germline CDR1 is LGHDT and CDR2 is YNNKEL (reference sequence). V was shortened by 4 bases and J by 2 bases, with 24 bases between the two germline ends. The CDR3 DNA follows: TGTGCCAGCAGCCCAGGCTTAGGGGGAGGGTCGGAAGCCTACGAGCAGTACTTC. Its protein is CASSPGLGGGSEAYEQYF.

This clonotype has a count of ten or more. The chain joins TRBV11-1 to TRBJ1-4, with 10 bases identical to TRBD1. The V segment lost 4 bases and the J segment 3 bases; nucleotides outside the gene matches: 5. The CDR3 extends over 16 amino acids. In germline, CDR1 is SGHAT, CDR2 FQDESV (reference sequence). The CDR3 DNA sequence: TGTGCCAGCAGCTCGGGACAGGGGATATCTAATGAAAAACTGTTTTTT. It specifies CASSSGQGISNEKLFF. The complete variable domain, with remaining parts taken from reference TRBV11-1 and TRBJ1-4, reads EAEVAQSPRYKITEKSQAVAFWCDPISGHATLYWYRQILGQGPELLVQFQDESVVDDSQLPKDRFSAERLKGVDSTLKIQPAELGDSAMYLCASSSGQGISNEKLFFGSGTQLSVL.

This clonotype showed up many times. The genes are TRBV12-3 or TRBV12-4 and TRBJ2-3; 12 positions agree with TRBD2. The CDR3 sequence is 15 residues long. J gave up 4 bases and V 3 bases, and 2 bases lay outside the gene matches. CDR3 amino acids: CASSLGLAGSDTQYF. DNA of the CDR3: TGTGCCAGCAGTTTGGGACTAGCGGGCTCAGATACGCAGTATTTT.

This clonotype occurred a few times. The chain recombines TRBV6-2 or TRBV6-3 with TRBJ2-1, with D perhaps matching TRBD2 (6 bases). The CDR3 runs 18 residues. Per the germline V gene, CDR1 is MNHEY and CDR2 is SVGEGT. Trimming left V 3 bases short and J 3 bases short, with 21 bases between. Here the CDR3 DNA reads TGTGCCAGCAGTTATTCGGCAGCCTGGGGGGACCTCTACAATGAGCAGTTCTTC. Protein: CASSYSAAWGDLYNEQFF.

This clonotype has a handful of counts. The chain recombines TRBV20-1 with TRBJ2-7, with 7 bases that match TRBD1. The CDR3 spans 12 residues. Germline V gene data show CDR1 as DFQATT and CDR2 as SNEGSKA (reference sequence). The CDR3 coding sequence is TGCAGCAAGGGTGACAGGGTCGGCGAGCAGTACTTC. The encoded protein is CSKGDRVGEQYF.

In this sample, this clonotype turned up many times. The genes are TRBV3-1 and TRBJ2-1; 8 bases agree with TRBD1. This CDR3 has 16 residues. Germline CDR1 reads LGHDT; CDR2 reads YNNKEL (reference sequence). After removal of 0 bases from V and 4 bases from J, the junction contained 5 bases not matched to a gene. DNA of the CDR3: TGTGCCAGCAGCCAAGATAGGGGGACAGGTTACAATGAGCAGTTCTTC. Translating gives CASSQDRGTGYNEQFF.

This clonotype came up many times. The chain uses TRBV29-1 and TRBJ1-2; the match to TRBD1 covers 9 bases. Germline V gene lookup returns CDR1 SQVTM and CDR2 ANQGSEA. Germline trimming cut 3 bases from V and 8 bases from J; bases unmatched to any gene: 1. CDR3 size: 11 residues. CDR3 sequence (DNA): TGCAGCGTTGAGGACAGGGGAGGCTACACCTTC. It encodes CSVEDRGGYTF.

In this sample, this clonotype turned up a few times. With a much larger clone just one base away, this may be a read error. This rearrangement joins TRBV11-2 to TRBJ2-2; the match to TRBD2 covers 12 bases. The germline CDR1 and CDR2 sequences are SGHAT and FQNNGV. The CDR3 spans 19 residues. The CDR3 DNA follows: TGTGCCAGCAGCTCGTACCGGTGGACTAGCGGGAAGGGTTCCGGGGAGCTGCTTTTT. It is translated as CASSSYRWTSGKGSGELLF.

This clonotype was seen at least ten times. The V and J genes are TRBV11-2 and TRBJ1-5; the D is unclear. The CDR3 loop spans 13 amino acids. Germline CDR1 is SGHAT and CDR2 is FQNNGV. V was shortened by 1 base and J by 5 bases, with 6 bases between the two germline ends. The CDR3 sequence is CASSLARHQPQHF. The CDR3 bases are TGTGCCAGCAGCTTAGCCAGGCATCAGCCCCAGCATTTT.